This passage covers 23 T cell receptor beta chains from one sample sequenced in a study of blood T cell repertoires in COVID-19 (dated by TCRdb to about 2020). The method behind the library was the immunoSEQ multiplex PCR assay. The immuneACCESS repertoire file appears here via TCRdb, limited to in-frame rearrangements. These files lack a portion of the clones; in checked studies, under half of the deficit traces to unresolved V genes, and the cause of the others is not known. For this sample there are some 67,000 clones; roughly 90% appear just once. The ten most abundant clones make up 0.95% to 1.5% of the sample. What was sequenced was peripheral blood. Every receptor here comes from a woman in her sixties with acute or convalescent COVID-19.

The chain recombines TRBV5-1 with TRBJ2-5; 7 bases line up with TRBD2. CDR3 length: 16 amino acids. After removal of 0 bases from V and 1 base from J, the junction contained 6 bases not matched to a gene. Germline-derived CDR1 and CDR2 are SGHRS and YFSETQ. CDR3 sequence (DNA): TGCGCCAGCAGCTTGGGCCTAGCGGCACTCCAAGAGACCCAGTACTTC. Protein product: CASSLGLAALQETQYF.

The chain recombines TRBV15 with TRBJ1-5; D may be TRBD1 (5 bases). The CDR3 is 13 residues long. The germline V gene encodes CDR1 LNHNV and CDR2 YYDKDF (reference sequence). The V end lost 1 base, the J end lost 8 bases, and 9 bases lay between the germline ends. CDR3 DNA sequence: TGTGCCACCAGCAGAGGGGGGGTGGAGCCCCAGCATTTT. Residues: CATSRGGVEPQHF. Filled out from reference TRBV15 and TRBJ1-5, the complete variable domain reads DAMVIQNPRYQVTQFGKPVTLSCSQTLNHNVMYWYQQKSSQAPKLLFHYYDKDFNNEADTPDNFQSRRPNTSFCFLDIRSPGLGDTAMYLCATSRGGVEPQHFGDGTRLSIL.

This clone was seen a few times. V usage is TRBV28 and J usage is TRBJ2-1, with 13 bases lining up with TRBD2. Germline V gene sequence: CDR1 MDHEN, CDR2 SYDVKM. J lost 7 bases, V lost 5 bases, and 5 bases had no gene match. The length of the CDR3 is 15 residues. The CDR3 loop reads CASSGPGLAGNEQFF. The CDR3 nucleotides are TGTGCCAGCAGTGGACCGGGACTAGCGGGGAATGAGCAGTTCTTC.

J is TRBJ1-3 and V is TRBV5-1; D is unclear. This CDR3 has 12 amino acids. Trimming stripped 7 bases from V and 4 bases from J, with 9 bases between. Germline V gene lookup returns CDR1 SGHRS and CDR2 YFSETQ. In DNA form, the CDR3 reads TGCGCCAGCTCCTACTCAGGAAACACCATATATTTT. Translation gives CASSYSGNTIYF.

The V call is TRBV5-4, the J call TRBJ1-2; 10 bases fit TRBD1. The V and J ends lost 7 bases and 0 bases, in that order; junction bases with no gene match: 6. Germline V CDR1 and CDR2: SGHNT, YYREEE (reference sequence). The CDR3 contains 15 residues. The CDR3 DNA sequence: TGTGCCAGCGTCCGGACAGGGGGAGCTAACTATGGCTACACCTTC. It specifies CASVRTGGANYGYTF.

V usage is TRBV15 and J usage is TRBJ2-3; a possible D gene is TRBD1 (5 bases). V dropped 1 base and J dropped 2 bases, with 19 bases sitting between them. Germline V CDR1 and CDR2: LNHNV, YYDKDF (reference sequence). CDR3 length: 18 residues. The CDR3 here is CATSRGRVGTGPTDTQYF. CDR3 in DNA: TGTGCCACCAGCAGAGGACGAGTAGGTACAGGACCCACAGATACGCAGTATTTT.

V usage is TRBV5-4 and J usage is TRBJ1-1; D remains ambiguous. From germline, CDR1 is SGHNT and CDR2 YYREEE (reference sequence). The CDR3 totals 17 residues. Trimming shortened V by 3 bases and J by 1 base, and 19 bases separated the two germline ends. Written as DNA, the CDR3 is TGTGCCAGCAGCTCATCCCGGCCGGGGAAACGGAACACTGAAGCTTTCTTT. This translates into CASSSSRPGKRNTEAFF.

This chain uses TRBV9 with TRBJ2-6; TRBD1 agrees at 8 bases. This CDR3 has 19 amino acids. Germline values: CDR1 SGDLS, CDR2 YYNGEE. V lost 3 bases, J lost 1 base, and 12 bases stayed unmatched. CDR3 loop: CASSARGRTGQSGANVLTF. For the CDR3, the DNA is TGTGCCAGCAGCGCCAGGGGGCGAACGGGACAGTCTGGGGCCAACGTCCTGACTTTC. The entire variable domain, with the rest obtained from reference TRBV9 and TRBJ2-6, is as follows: DSGVTQTPKHLITATGQRVTLRCSPRSGDLSVYWYQQSLDQGLQFLIQYYNGEERAKGNILERFSAQQFPDLHSELNLSSLELGDSALYFCASSARGRTGQSGANVLTFGAGSRLTVL.

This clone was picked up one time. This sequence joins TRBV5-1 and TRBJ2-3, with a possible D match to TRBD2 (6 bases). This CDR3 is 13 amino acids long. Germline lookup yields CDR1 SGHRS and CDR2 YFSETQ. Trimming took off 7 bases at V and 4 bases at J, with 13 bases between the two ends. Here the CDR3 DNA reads TGCGCCAGCTCGCGGGGCCCCTCAGATACGCAGTATTTT. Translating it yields CASSRGPSDTQYF.

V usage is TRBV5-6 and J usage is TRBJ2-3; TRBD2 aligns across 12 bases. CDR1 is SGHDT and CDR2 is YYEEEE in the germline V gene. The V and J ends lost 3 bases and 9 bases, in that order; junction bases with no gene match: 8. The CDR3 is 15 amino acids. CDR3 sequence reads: CASSSRLAGERTQYF. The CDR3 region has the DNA TGTGCCAGCAGCTCGAGACTAGCGGGAGAACGGACGCAGTATTTT.

CDR3 region: CASSRTGGTEAFF. The CDR3 bases are TGTGCCAGCAGTCGGACAGGCGGAACTGAAGCTTTCTTT. The chain joins TRBV12-3 or TRBV12-4 to TRBJ1-1, with TRBD1 matching over 7 bases. CDR3 length equals 13 residues. The V gene end was trimmed by 5 bases and the J gene end by 5 bases; junction bases not matched to a gene: 5.

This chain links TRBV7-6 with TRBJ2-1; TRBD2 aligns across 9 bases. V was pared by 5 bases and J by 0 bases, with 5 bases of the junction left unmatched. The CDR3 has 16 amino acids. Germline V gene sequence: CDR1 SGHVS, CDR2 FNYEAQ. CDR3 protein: CASSTISGSSYNEQFF. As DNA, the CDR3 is TGTGCCAGCAGCACTATTAGCGGGAGCTCCTACAATGAGCAGTTCTTC.

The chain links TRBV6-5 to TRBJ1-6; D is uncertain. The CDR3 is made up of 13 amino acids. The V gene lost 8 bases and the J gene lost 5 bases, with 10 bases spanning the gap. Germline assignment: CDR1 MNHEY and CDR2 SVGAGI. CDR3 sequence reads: CASSRGNNSPLHF. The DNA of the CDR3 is TGTGCCAGCTCCCGGGGAAATAATTCACCCCTCCACTTT.

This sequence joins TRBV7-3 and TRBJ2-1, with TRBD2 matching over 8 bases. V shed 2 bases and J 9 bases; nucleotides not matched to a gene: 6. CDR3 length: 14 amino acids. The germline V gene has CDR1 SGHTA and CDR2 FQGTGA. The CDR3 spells CASSLSSGSAEQFF. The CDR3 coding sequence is TGTGCCAGCAGCTTATCCAGCGGGAGTGCTGAGCAGTTCTTC. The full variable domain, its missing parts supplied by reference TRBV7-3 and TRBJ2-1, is GAGVSQTPSNKVTEKGKYVELRCDPISGHTALYWYRQSLGQGPEFLIYFQGTGAADDSGLPNDRFFAVRPEGSVSTLKIQRTERGDSAVYLCASSLSSGSAEQFFGPGTRLTVL.

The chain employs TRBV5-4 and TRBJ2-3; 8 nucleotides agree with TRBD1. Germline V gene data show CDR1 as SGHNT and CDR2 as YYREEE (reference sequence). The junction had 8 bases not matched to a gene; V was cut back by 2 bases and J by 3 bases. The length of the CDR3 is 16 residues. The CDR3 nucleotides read TGTGCCAGCAGCTTTAAACGGGACAGGAGGACAGATACGCAGTATTTT. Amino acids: CASSFKRDRRTDTQYF.

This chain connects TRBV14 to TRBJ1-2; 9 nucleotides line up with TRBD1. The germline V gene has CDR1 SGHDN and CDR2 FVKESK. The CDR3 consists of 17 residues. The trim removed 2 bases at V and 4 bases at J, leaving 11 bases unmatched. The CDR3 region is CASSQITGGSGSYGYTF. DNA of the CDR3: TGTGCCAGCAGCCAAATCACAGGGGGCTCGGGGAGCTATGGCTACACCTTC.

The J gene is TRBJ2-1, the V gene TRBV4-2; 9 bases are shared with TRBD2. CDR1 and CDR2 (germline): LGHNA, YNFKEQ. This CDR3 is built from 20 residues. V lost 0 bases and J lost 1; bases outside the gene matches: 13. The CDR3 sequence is CASSQEQGGTSPSSYNEQFF. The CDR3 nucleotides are TGTGCCAGCAGCCAAGAACAAGGGGGGACTAGCCCTTCTTCCTACAATGAGCAGTTCTTC.

In DNA, the CDR3 is TGCGCCAGCAGTGACACGGGGGTATTGGGCTACACCTTC. This gives the protein CASSDTGVLGYTF. V and J are TRBV10-2 and TRBJ1-2; tentative D call: TRBD1 (5 bases). The CDR3 totals 13 residues. The V and J ends lost 3 bases and 8 bases respectively, with 13 bases between them. The germline CDR1 and CDR2 sequences are WSHSY and SAAADI.

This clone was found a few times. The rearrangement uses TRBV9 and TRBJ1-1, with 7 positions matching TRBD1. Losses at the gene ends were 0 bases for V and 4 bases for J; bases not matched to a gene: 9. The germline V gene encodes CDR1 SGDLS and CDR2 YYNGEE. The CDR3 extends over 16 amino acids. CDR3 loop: CASSVDALQGTTEAFF. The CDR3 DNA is TGTGCCAGCAGCGTAGATGCCCTACAGGGGACCACTGAAGCTTTCTTT.

In DNA, the CDR3 is TGTGCCAGCAGCTTAGTGGGGTCAACGGGGGCTGAAGCTTTCTTT. Protein product: CASSLVGSTGAEAFF. This sequence joins TRBV13 and TRBJ1-1; D possibly corresponds to TRBD1 (5 bases). The germline V gene encodes CDR1 PRHDT and CDR2 FYEKMQ (reference sequence). V was clipped by 1 base and J by 6 bases, with 15 bases between them. The CDR3 covers 15 residues.

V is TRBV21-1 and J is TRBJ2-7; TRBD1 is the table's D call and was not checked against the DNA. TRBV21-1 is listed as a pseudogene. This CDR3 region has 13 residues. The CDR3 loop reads CASNPQSTYEQYV. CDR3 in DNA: TGTGCCAGCAACCCACAGTCCACCTACGAGCAGTACGTC.

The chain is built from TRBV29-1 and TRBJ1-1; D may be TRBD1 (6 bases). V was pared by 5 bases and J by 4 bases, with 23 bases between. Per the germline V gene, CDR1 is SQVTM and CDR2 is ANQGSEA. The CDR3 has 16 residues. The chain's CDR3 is CSVIGGGLPLVTEAFF. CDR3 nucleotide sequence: TGCAGCGTTATAGGGGGGGGGCTCCCCTTGGTCACTGAAGCTTTCTTT.

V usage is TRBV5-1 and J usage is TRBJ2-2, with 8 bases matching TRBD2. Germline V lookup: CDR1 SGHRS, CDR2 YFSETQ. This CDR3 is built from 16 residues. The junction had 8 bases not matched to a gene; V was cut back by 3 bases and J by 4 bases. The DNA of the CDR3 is TGCGCCAGCAGCTCACTTAGCGGGGACTTCACCGGGGAGCTGTTTTTT. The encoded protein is CASSSLSGDFTGELFF. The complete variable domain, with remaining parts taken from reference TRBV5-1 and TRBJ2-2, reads KAGVTQTPRYLIKTRGQQVTLSCSPISGHRSVSWYQQTPGQGLQFLFEYFSETQRNKGNFPGRFSGRQFSNSRSEMNVSTLELGDSALYLCASSSLSGDFTGELFFGEGSRLTVL.